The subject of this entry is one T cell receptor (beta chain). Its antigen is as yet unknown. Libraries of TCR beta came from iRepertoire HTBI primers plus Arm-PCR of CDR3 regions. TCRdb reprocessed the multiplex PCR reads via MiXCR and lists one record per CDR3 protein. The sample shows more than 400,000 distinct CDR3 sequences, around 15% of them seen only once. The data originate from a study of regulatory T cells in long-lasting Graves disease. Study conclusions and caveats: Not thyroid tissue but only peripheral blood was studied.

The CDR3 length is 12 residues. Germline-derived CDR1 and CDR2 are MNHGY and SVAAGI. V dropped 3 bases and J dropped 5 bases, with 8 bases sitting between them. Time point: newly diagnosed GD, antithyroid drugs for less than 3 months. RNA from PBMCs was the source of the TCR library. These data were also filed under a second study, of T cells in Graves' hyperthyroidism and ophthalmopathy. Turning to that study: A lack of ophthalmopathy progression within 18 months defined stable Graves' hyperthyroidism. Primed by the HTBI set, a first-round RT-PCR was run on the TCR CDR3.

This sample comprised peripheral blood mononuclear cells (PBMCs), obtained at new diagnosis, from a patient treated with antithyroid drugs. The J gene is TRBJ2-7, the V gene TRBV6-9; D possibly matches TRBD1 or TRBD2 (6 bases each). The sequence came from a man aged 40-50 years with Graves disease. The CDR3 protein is CASSYGGHEQYF. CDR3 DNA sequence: TGTGCCAGCAGTTACGGGGGCCACGAGCAGTACTTC.